This T cell receptor beta chain is from a study of blood T cell repertoires in COVID-19. Study-level information: Sources were T cells, B-cell-depleted T cells, or PBMCs; the material itself was cDNA or gDNA.

V was trimmed by 1 base and J by 4 bases, leaving 11 bases between them. Germline V gene sequence: CDR1 MNHNS, CDR2 SASEGT. This CDR3 has 16 amino acids. This clone appeared once. Original handling: Researchers report that nucleated cell counts were estimated from reference gene primer amplification. Assay: immunoSEQ multiplex PCR; the TCRdb copy retains only in-frame clones and omits some. The V and J calls and clone size are taken from that table; D and trimming were inferred from the DNA. Here the sample spans roughly 160,000 clones, roughly four fifths being singletons. The clonotype originates from a woman of 80 years or more with acute or convalescent COVID-19. The sample taken for sequencing was peripheral blood. V usage is TRBV6-1 and J usage is TRBJ1-6; D unresolved. CDR3 amino acids: CASSEVPSGYNSPLHF. The CDR3 DNA reads TGTGCCAGCAGTGAAGTCCCCAGCGGGTATAATTCACCCCTCCACTTT.